This is a list of T cell receptor beta chains from one sample in a study of blood T cell repertoires in COVID-19. The protocol was immunoSEQ multiplex PCR, while the TCRdb copy is restricted to in-frame clones and leaves out a portion. The table lists approximately 37,000 clones, about 88% of them singletons. The sequencing input was peripheral blood. These receptor sequences come from a man in his fifties in a cohort sampled during active COVID-19. The conserved cysteine and the conserved F or W are not part of the CDR3 here.

v_gene,len,j_gene,CDR3aa
TRBV24-1,11,TRBJ2-1,ATGGTTHNEQF
TRBV25-1,13,TRBJ2-7,ASNPRGGSHYEQY
TRBV10-3,11,TRBJ2-7,AISGGEHGEQY
TRBV9,11,TRBJ1-2,ASSLGGVSGYT
TRBV5-1,16,TRBJ2-6,ASSQHLAGGPGANVLT
TRBV9,14,TRBJ2-2,ASSVDPGGNTGELF
TRBV3-1/TRBV3-2,11,TRBJ2-1,ASSRGSYNEQF
TRBV29-1,13,TRBJ2-3,SVLRGQASTDTQY
TRBV29-1,10,TRBJ1-2,SVESSNYGYT
TRBV19,14,TRBJ1-4,ASSTTGGAFNEKLF
TRBV6-6,12,TRBJ1-2,ASSYVQGEYGYT
TRBV5-1,12,TRBJ1-4,ASALTGINEKLF
TRBV19,11,TRBJ1-5,ASAGGVRQPQH
TRBV14,14,TRBJ1-2,ASSQAHPGTGEGNT
TRBV27,13,TRBJ2-1,ASSFFGGGANEQF
TRBV19,11,TRBJ1-3,AISHPGGNTIY
TRBV2,13,TRBJ1-5,ASSDRTDSNQPQH
TRBV7-2,12,TRBJ2-5,ASSLAGRGETQY
TRBV13,12,TRBJ2-5,ASSSGLDQETQY
TRBV19,12,TRBJ2-2,ASSAHRGRGELF
TRBV13,12,TRBJ2-2,ASSRKRNTGELF
TRBV7-8,11,TRBJ2-7,ASNHRGIYEQY
TRBV15,13,TRBJ2-5,ATSRDGGGGETQY
TRBV3-1/TRBV3-2,10,TRBJ2-5,ASSHAGETQY
TRBV27,12,TRBJ2-3,ASKPGDFTDTQY
TRBV10-1,13,TRBJ1-1,ASSDTGGDLTEAF
TRBV27,12,TRBJ1-1,ASSITQGRTEAF
TRBV7-8,10,TRBJ2-5,ASSLRAETQY
TRBV29-1,11,TRBJ1-5,SVRQGAGQPQH
TRBV27,11,TRBJ1-1,ASSPLEGTEAF
TRBV9,13,TRBJ1-2,ASSLRQGASNGYT
TRBV5-6,13,TRBJ1-1,ASSSRDKLNTEAF
TRBV7-2,16,TRBJ2-5,ASSFRTSGGAKGETQY
TRBV7-9,12,TRBJ2-1,ASSRSGGYNEQF
TRBV11-3,12,TRBJ2-3,ASSLEGSTDTQY
TRBV7-3,13,TRBJ1-1,ASSVDGQGVTEAF
TRBV7-9,12,TRBJ2-3,ASSMPRGADTQY
TRBV4-1,14,TRBJ2-1,ASSQEGLAGGNEQF
TRBV5-1,12,TRBJ1-1,ASSTGDSVTEAF
TRBV6-5,12,TRBJ1-5,ASSQGQGYQPQH
TRBV27,14,TRBJ2-1,ASSMTSGSPQGEQF
TRBV18,12,TRBJ2-2,ASRGQGRTGELF
TRBV4-1,15,TRBJ2-2,ASSLMPEGPELGELF
TRBV5-1,12,TRBJ1-3,ASSFESSGNTIY
TRBV24-1,17,TRBJ2-2,ATSDAGTSGTRNTGELF
TRBV19,17,TRBJ2-3,ASHPPGLAGGWTTDTQY
TRBV10-1,12,TRBJ1-2,ASSGGGRCYGYT
TRBV4-1,13,TRBJ2-5,ASSQGQGGQETQY
TRBV4-1,14,TRBJ1-2,ALPRRSPHRIHGYT
TRBV7-9,10,TRBJ2-2,ASSFSSGELF
TRBV4-1,13,TRBJ2-5,ASSQEEGRKETQY
TRBV7-8,13,TRBJ2-3,ASSLAGELTDTQY
TRBV6-2/TRBV6-3,17,TRBJ2-1,ASSYGTSGGDYFHNEQF
TRBV6-5,12,TRBJ2-1,ASSYRQGINEQF